A selection of T cell receptor beta chains follows, all from one sample in a study of blood T cell repertoires in COVID-19. Clones were sequenced by immunoSEQ multiplex PCR, and TCRdb holds only the in-frame ones, with some missing. The sample has tens of thousands of clones, approximately 80% seen once; the top ten hold about 25%. The source material was peripheral blood. The receptors shown here come from a human donor in a cohort sampled during active COVID-19. Both conserved end residues are part of each CDR3. Each record gives: clone size, J gene, D gene, V gene, CDR3 protein, CDR3 DNA. A D gene is named only where the DNA matches it firmly. Not every row has a clone size; where given, it reads once, few, many or a size class.

once | TRBJ2-5 | TRBD2 | TRBV7-8 | CASSFGLAGLQETQYF | TGTGCCAGCAGCTTCGGACTAGCGGGACTCCAAGAGACCCAGTACTTC
NA | TRBJ2-1 | TRBD2 | TRBV5-5 | CASSLETSGYNEQFF | TGTGCCAGCAGCTTGGAAACTAGCGGCTACAATGAGCAGTTCTTC
once | TRBJ2-2 | TRBD2 | TRBV7-9 | CASSPKIRLAGVSGELFF | TGTGCCAGCAGCCCGAAGATCAGACTAGCGGGAGTGAGCGGGGAGCTGTTTTTT
once | TRBJ2-1 | NA | TRBV11-1 | CASSLGVYNEQFF | TGTGCCAGCAGCTTAGGAGTCTACAATGAGCAGTTCTTC
once | TRBJ2-1 | TRBD2 | TRBV5-1 | CASSLVPSGGYNEQFF | TGCGCCAGCAGCTTGGTCCCTAGCGGCGGATACAATGAGCAGTTCTTC
NA | TRBJ1-1 | TRBD1 | TRBV27 | CASSSGAGQGNTEAFF | TGTGCCAGCAGTTCGGGGGCCGGACAGGGGAACACTGAAGCTTTCTTT
NA | TRBJ1-6 | NA | TRBV12-3/TRBV12-4 | CASSLGGNSPLHF | TGTGCCAGCAGTTTAGGCGGAAATTCACCCCTCCACTTT
NA | TRBJ1-5 | TRBD1 | TRBV6-6 | CASSPGTGVGGGNQPQHF | TGTGCCAGCAGTCCCGGTACAGGGGTTGGTGGGGGCAATCAGCCCCAGCATTTT
once | TRBJ2-5 | TRBD1 | TRBV11-2 | CASSRQGNQETQYF | TGTGCCAGCAGCCGACAGGGGAACCAAGAGACCCAGTACTTC
NA | TRBJ2-3 | TRBD2 | TRBV3-1/TRBV3-2 | CASSPTSGSGTDTQYF | TGTGCCAGCAGCCCCACTAGCGGGAGTGGGACAGATACGCAGTATTTT
NA | TRBJ2-7 | NA | TRBV7-2 | CASSLGLSYEQYF | TGTGCCAGCAGCTTAGGTCTTAGCTACGAGCAGTACTTC
NA | TRBJ2-7 | NA | TRBV28 | CASRFGESPYEQYF | TGTGCCAGCAGGTTCGGAGAAAGCCCATACGAGCAGTACTTC
NA | TRBJ1-2 | NA | TRBV5-6 | CASTRTVDGFGYTF | TGTGCCAGCACCCGGACAGTGGATGGGTTCGGCTACACCTTC
NA | TRBJ1-6 | TRBD1 | TRBV5-1 | CASSLNTGVNSPLHF | TGCGCCAGCAGCTTAAACACAGGGGTGAATTCACCCCTCCACTTT
NA | TRBJ2-7 | NA | TRBV6-5 | CASSAGGAFSYEQYF | TGTGCCAGCAGCGCCGGAGGGGCCTTCTCCTACGAGCAGTACTTC
few | TRBJ1-6 | TRBD1 | TRBV27 | CASRALGTGSPYNSPLHF | TGTGCCAGCAGGGCGCTCGGGACAGGGTCTCCTTATAATTCACCCCTCCACTTT
NA | TRBJ2-3 | NA | TRBV2 | CASSDVRAWGDADTQYF | TGTGCCAGCAGTGATGTTCGGGCTTGGGGGGATGCAGATACGCAGTATTTT